This TCR beta chain originates from a study of cytomegalovirus exposure and HLA in healthy donors. Study conclusions and caveats: Testing in vitro showed a few CMV-associated chains specific for CMV antigens.

The donors formed part of the roughly 120-subject validation cohort, distinct from the roughly 600-subject first cohort. Here immunoSEQ multiplex PCR was the method, and the copy in TCRdb shows in-frame clones only, minus some. The sample has around 300,000 clones, over 75% seen once. Worth noting for this clone: Its target is unknown.

The CDR3 sequence is 15 residues long. Trimming took 7 bases from V and 4 from J; bases not matched to a gene: 10. Per germline, CDR1 SNHLY and CDR2 FYNNEI. The V and J genes are TRBV2 and TRBJ2-1; 7 bases line up with TRBD2. Material: PBMCs. The sequence was obtained from a young woman in good health and CMV-seronegative. The CDR3 DNA reads TGTGCCAGCACCCGAAGCGGGATACGGTACAATGAGCAGTTCTTC. Translation: CASTRSGIRYNEQFF.